This T cell receptor (beta chain) was retrieved from a study of T cell repertoires in cytomegalovirus infection (dated by TCRdb to the late 2010s). Describing the broader study: Recently identified HLA-C-restricted CMV epitopes, whose presentation resists viral immunomodulation, were targeted by peptide stimulations together with well-studied HLA-B-restricted epitopes. The HLA type of each donor mattered for the analysis, because public TCR beta signatures pointed to carriage of CMV infection along with the matching HLA type.

This clonotype was seen a handful of times. The antigen this receptor binds is unknown. No much larger clone exists at a distance of one base, and base qualities are not known. What the authors observed across the whole study: In both this cohort and an independent roughly 350-donor cohort, the cumulative frequency of public TCR beta family members distinguished carriers of CMV infection plus the relevant HLA type. The ex vivo response was dominated by HLA-C-restricted CMV-specific TCR beta clonotypes, and the single most frequent clonotype in two of eight donors was supplied by these HLA-C-restricted clonotypes.

Sequencing took place on an Illumina HiSeq 1500. TCRdb reanalyzed the raw reads on its own, using fastp at Q25 for trimming and MiXCR for clone calling, and kept in-frame beta chains. Under each unique CDR3 protein, matching rows form one entry showing the most common genes and DNA. The sample data list some 590,000 distinct CDR3 sequences, and around two fifths of these were observed just once. Together, the top ten hold 48% of the sample. Per the publication, the treatment or condition label means: in vitro stimulation with specific CMV peptide epitopes to enrich CMV-specific T cells. V loses 5 bases of germline sequence and J loses 10 bases, and the interval between the two ends is 13 bases. The germline V gene gives CDR1 as SGHTA and CDR2 as FQGNSA. The CDR3 measures 12 amino acids from cysteine to phenylalanine. Just the 36-base CDR3 DNA is kept, in frame starting at base 1.

This sample comprised cultured PBMCs, obtained from culture after CMV antigen stimulation. The source is a human donor in good health (CMV status not recorded). Some clones in this sample may be carry-over from other donors' samples. The chain employs TRBV7-2 and TRBJ2-3, with no confidently assigned D gene. The CDR3 region: CASSTRQTPQYF. The sequence in DNA is TGTGCCAGCAGCACCAGACAAACCCCGCAGTATTTT.